The T cell receptor beta chain described here comes from a study of blood T cell repertoires in COVID-19. Study summary: Specimens from acute and convalescent COVID-19 originated in the United States, Italy and Spain.

The authors' processing: How many nucleated cells were present was estimated from reference gene primer amplification. The repertoire was sequenced with immunoSEQ multiplex PCR; TCRdb's copy has only in-frame clones and lacks some. The V and J calls and the clone size are those of that table, but D and trimming were determined from the DNA. The table shows a few hundred thousand clones, with around nine tenths occurring only once. V lost 5 bases to trimming and J lost 2 bases, with 6 bases between them. CDR3 length equals 12 residues. Participants' reported clinical history set cohort assignment. What the recovered Cohort 3 donors had was two negative PCRs, clearance, or symptom resolution. Worth noting for this clone: Being one base from a much bigger clone, this may be a read error.

The material sequenced was PBMCs or T cells enriched from blood (not recorded which). The source is a woman in her thirties or forties who had recovered from COVID-19. V usage is TRBV12-3 or TRBV12-4 and J usage is TRBJ1-2, with D possibly matching TRBD1 (6 bases). The CDR3 protein is CASSTGNYGYTF. DNA of the CDR3: TGTGCCAGCAGTACAGGGAACTATGGCTACACCTTC.